This T cell receptor (beta chain) was recorded in a study of blood T cell repertoires in COVID-19. The wider study: T cells, B-cell-depleted T cells, or PBMCs provided the cDNA or gDNA that served as material.

This CDR3 is built from 11 residues. Germline CDR1 MNHEY, CDR2 SVGAGI. This clone appeared once. The protocol was immunoSEQ multiplex PCR, while the TCRdb copy is restricted to in-frame clones and leaves out a portion. The data hold roughly 230,000 clones, with roughly 85% observed a single time. The chain joins TRBV6-5 to TRBJ2-3; the match to TRBD2 covers 9 bases. Material: peripheral blood. This sequence originates from a man aged 40-49 years with acute or convalescent COVID-19. CDR3 region: CGGGGQDTQYF. The CDR3 bases are TGTGGCGGGGGGGGCCAAGATACGCAGTATTTT.